A single T cell receptor beta chain is shown here with its context. Antigen unknown. This CDR3 comprises 14 residues. V lost 2 bases and J 6 bases, leaving 11 bases between the germline ends. CDR1 and CDR2 (germline): SNHLY, FYNNEI. This sample stems from a study of T cell responses to AZD1222 COVID-19 vaccine. Findings and limits, study-wide: In a largely white British group with more females than males, clonal diversity was possibly underestimated. Baseline seropositives among AZD1222 recipients totaled only six.

The data were produced by immunoSEQ multiplex PCR, yet TCRdb's version contains in-frame clones alone and is incomplete. The sample shows about 150,000 clones, just over 90% of them seen only once. Sequencing was performed on peripheral blood, taken 28 days after the second AZD1222 dose. The receptor was derived from an adult who received the AZD1222 COVID-19 vaccine. The V call is TRBV2, the J call TRBJ2-1; D could derive from TRBD1 or TRBD2 (5 bases each). CDR3 DNA sequence: TGTGCCAGCAGTGAACAGGGACCATCCAATGAGCAGTTCTTC. This gives the protein CASSEQGPSNEQFF.